Following are 13 T cell receptor beta chains from one sample sequenced in a study of blood T cells in healthy people across ages. PCR was performed a second time for about 7 to 11 cycles using a sample-barcoded 5' primer and a J-beta primer mix. MiXCR, applied by TCRdb to the 5' RACE reads, yields one record per CDR3 protein. The repertoire holds around 2 million distinct CDR3 sequences, about 39% seen once, with approximately 22% in the top ten. Sequencing was performed on blood. These receptor sequences come from a human donor in good health.

The chain employs TRBV24-1 and TRBJ2-1, with D perhaps given as TRBD1 or TRBD2 (5 bases each). Trimming took off 3 bases at V and 4 bases at J, with 15 bases between the two ends. The CDR3 runs to 16 residues. Germline V CDR1 and CDR2: KGHDR, SFDVKD. The CDR3, as DNA: TGTGCCACCAGTGATCGGGGCCTACACGGGTACAATGAGCAGTTCTTC. Translation gives CATSDRGLHGYNEQFF.

This rearrangement joins TRBV20-1 to TRBJ2-7, with TRBD2 identical over 8 bases. This CDR3 comprises 17 residues. J gave up 3 bases and V 3 bases, and 16 bases lay outside the gene matches. Germline assignment: CDR1 DFQATT and CDR2 SNEGSKA (reference sequence). The CDR3 is CSASEAAFTSGLYEQYF. CDR3 DNA sequence: TGCAGTGCTAGTGAGGCGGCCTTCACTAGCGGACTCTACGAGCAGTACTTC.

The J gene is TRBJ2-3, the V gene TRBV20-1; 11 bases are shared with TRBD1. Germline loops: CDR1 DFQATT, CDR2 SNEGSKA (reference sequence). J gave up 5 bases and V 3 bases, and 10 bases lay outside the gene matches. The CDR3 consists of 16 residues. Written as DNA, the CDR3 is TGCAGTGCTAGGGATTGGACAGGGGGCTTCGGAGATACGCAGTATTTT. It yields the protein CSARDWTGGFGDTQYF.

Details on this clonotype: A junction boundary mismatches the germline segment, possibly from a read error. The chain recombines TRBV5-6 with TRBJ2-7; 7 bases map to TRBD1. CDR1 SGHDT and CDR2 YYEEEE come from the germline V gene. This CDR3 region has 13 residues. CDR3 DNA: TGTGCCGGCAGCTGGGACAGAAACTACGAGCAGTACTTC. This encodes CAGSWDRNYEQYF.

The rearrangement joins TRBV2 to TRBJ2-7; 10 positions match TRBD1. The J segment lost 0 bases and the V segment lost 5 bases, leaving 7 bases of the junction unmatched. The CDR3 length is 16 residues. Germline V gives CDR1 SNHLY, CDR2 FYNNEI. The CDR3 sequence is CASSQRTGGSSYEQYF. In DNA, the CDR3 is TGTGCCAGCAGTCAAAGGACAGGGGGTTCCTCCTACGAGCAGTACTTC.

The chain combines TRBV4-2 with TRBJ1-2; D not certain. V was shortened by 0 bases and J by 6 bases, with 11 bases between the two germline ends. The CDR3 consists of 14 residues. CDR1 is LGHNA and CDR2 is YNFKEQ in the germline V gene. The CDR3 DNA sequence: TGTGCCAGCAGCCAAGATCTGGTTGGCCATGGCTACACCTTC. Translating it yields CASSQDLVGHGYTF.

This clonotype was picked up a small number of times. The chain is built from TRBV7-8 and TRBJ2-7; TRBD1 or TRBD2 may be the D gene (5 bases each). The CDR3 is made up of 12 amino acids. With 5 bases removed from V and 6 bases from J, the gap between germline ends came to 11 bases. CDR1 SGHVS and CDR2 FQNEAQ come from the germline V gene. In nucleotides, the CDR3 is TGTGCCAGCAGCGGGGGTCATCCCGAGCAGTACTTC. Translation: CASSGGHPEQYF.

The sample holds a few counts of this clonotype. This rearrangement joins TRBV7-9 to TRBJ2-3, with D perhaps matching TRBD2 (5 bases). Trimming shortened V by 3 bases and J by 6 bases, and 16 bases separated the two germline ends. Per the germline V gene, CDR1 is SEHNR and CDR2 is FQNEAQ (reference sequence). There are 15 residues in the CDR3. The DNA of the CDR3 is TGTGCCAGCAGCTTTAAGGGCGGGCTGGGGGATACGCAGTATTTT. Protein sequence: CASSFKGGLGDTQYF.

In its sample, this clonotype was seen a few times. V is TRBV12-3 or TRBV12-4 and J is TRBJ1-2; unclear D gene. The V end lost 4 bases, the J end lost 3 bases, and 9 bases lay between the germline ends. This CDR3 is built from 13 residues. CDR3 residues: CASSSRSHYGYTF. The CDR3 region has the DNA TGTGCCAGCAGTTCTCGGAGCCACTATGGCTACACCTTC.

This rearrangement joins TRBV6-6 to TRBJ2-5, with 9 bases fitting TRBD2. This CDR3 comprises 16 residues. Germline V gene data show CDR1 as MNHNY and CDR2 as SVGAGI (reference sequence). With 6 bases clipped from V and 5 bases from J, the junction kept 13 bases outside the gene matches. In DNA form, the CDR3 reads TGTGCCAGCAGCTCCCCGGCGGGGGGGCCGATTGAGACCCAGTACTTC. Protein: CASSSPAGGPIETQYF.

The gene calls are TRBV15 and TRBJ2-1; D is perhaps TRBD2 (6 bases). The CDR3 covers 16 residues. Trimming cost V 1 base and J 2 bases, with 12 bases left between them. Germline CDR1 LNHNV, CDR2 YYDKDF (reference sequence). CDR3 loop: CATSRAGVDAYNEQFF. The CDR3 DNA reads as TGTGCCACCAGCAGAGCGGGGGTGGACGCCTACAATGAGCAGTTCTTC.

This clonotype has more than one count but fewer than ten. J is TRBJ2-1 and V is TRBV29-1; TRBD1 might be the D (6 bases). V was trimmed by 1 base and J by 5 bases, leaving 9 bases between them. The germline V gene encodes CDR1 SQVTM and CDR2 ANQGSEA. The CDR3 runs 13 residues. CDR3 DNA: TGCAGCGTTGAAGGGTCAGGGGACAATGAGCAGTTCTTC. It is translated as CSVEGSGDNEQFF.

V gene TRBV6-5 combines with J gene TRBJ1-2, with a possible D match to TRBD1 (5 bases). Trimming took 0 bases from V and 8 from J, leaving 10 bases between them. The CDR3 runs 13 residues. Germline V gene data show CDR1 as MNHEY and CDR2 as SVGAGI. The CDR3 bases are TGTGCCAGCAGTTACTCGAGCAGGGACGGCTACACCTTC. This gives the protein CASSYSSRDGYTF.